One and the same sample provided the 18 T cell receptor beta chains below, sequenced in a study of blood T cell repertoires in COVID-19. The assay was immunoSEQ multiplex PCR, and TCRdb's table has in-frame clones only and misses some. The sample lists 110,000 to 150,000 clones, roughly 85% occurring once. Sequenced material: PBMCs or T cells enriched from blood (not recorded which). All receptors come from a man aged 50 to 60 who had recovered from COVID-19.

V is TRBV28 and J is TRBJ1-1; 8 bases line up with TRBD1. Germline V gene sequence: CDR1 MDHEN, CDR2 SYDVKM. This CDR3 contains 16 residues. J lost 1 base, V lost 6 bases, and 10 bases had no gene match. In nucleotides, the CDR3 is TGTGCCAGCAGCCCCCGACAGGGGAGAGGGAACACTGAAGCTTTCTTT. Amino acids: CASSPRQGRGNTEAFF.

This chain links TRBV2 with TRBJ1-2; possibly TRBD1 for D (6 bases). Germline lookup yields CDR1 SNHLY and CDR2 FYNNEI. Trimming left V 7 bases short and J 4 bases short, with 16 bases between. CDR3 length equals 14 residues. The CDR3 spells CASIRNRESYGYTF. The CDR3 bases are TGTGCCAGCATAAGAAACAGGGAGTCCTATGGCTACACCTTC. Together with reference TRBV2 and TRBJ1-2, the CDR3 gives the full variable domain: EPEVTQTPSHQVTQMGQEVILRCVPISNHLYFYWYRQILGQKVEFLVSFYNNEISEKSEIFDDQFSVERPDGSNFTLKIRSTKLEDSAMYFCASIRNRESYGYTFGSGTRLTVV.

The genes are TRBV19 and TRBJ1-5, with 8 bases matching TRBD1. V lost 4 bases and J lost 6; bases outside the gene matches: 8. The germline V gene encodes CDR1 LNHDA and CDR2 SQIVND (reference sequence). This CDR3 spans 15 amino acids. Written as DNA, the CDR3 is TGTGCCAGTAGTACCTCCGGACAGGGTGGTCAGCCCCAGCATTTT. Its translation is CASSTSGQGGQPQHF. Full variable domain (rest looked up from reference TRBV19 and TRBJ1-5): DGGITQSPKYLFRKEGQNVTLSCEQNLNHDAMYWYRQDPGQGLRLIYYSQIVNDFQKGDIAEGYSVSREKKESFPLTVTSAQKNPTAFYLCASSTSGQGGQPQHFGDGTRLSIL.

This clone appeared once. The rearrangement uses TRBV5-1 and TRBJ2-5, with 8 bases lining up with TRBD1. Looked up from germline, CDR1 is SGHRS and CDR2 is YFSETQ. This CDR3 is built from 15 residues. V dropped 1 base and J dropped 2; count of bases not matched to a gene: 4. CDR3: CASSLMTGVQETQYF. CDR3 nucleotide sequence: TGCGCCAGCAGCTTGATGACAGGGGTACAAGAGACCCAGTACTTC.

The chain links TRBV6-5 to TRBJ1-1, with 7 bases that match TRBD1. The CDR3 contains 14 residues. Per germline, CDR1 MNHEY and CDR2 SVGAGI. The V gene end was trimmed by 8 bases and the J gene end by 1 base; junction bases not matched to a gene: 7. CDR3 protein: CASLGTASNTEAFF. CDR3 in DNA: TGTGCCAGCCTAGGGACAGCTTCGAACACTGAAGCTTTCTTT.

The chain carries TRBV7-2 and TRBJ2-1; D is possibly TRBD2 (6 bases). V was shortened by 0 bases and J by 6 bases, with 9 bases between the two germline ends. Per the germline V gene, CDR1 is SGHTA and CDR2 is FQGNSA. This CDR3 comprises 14 residues. CDR3 sequence: CASSLATRPNEQFF. CDR3 nucleotides: TGTGCCAGCAGCTTAGCGACTAGGCCCAATGAGCAGTTCTTC. Drawing the rest from reference TRBV7-2 and TRBJ2-1, the complete variable domain is GAGVSQSPSNKVTEKGKDVELRCDPISGHTALYWYRQSLGQGLEFLIYFQGNSAPDKSGLPSDRFSAERTGGSVSTLTIQRTQQEDSAVYLCASSLATRPNEQFFGPGTRLTVL.

The chain couples TRBV5-1 to TRBJ2-3; 7 nucleotides match TRBD1. The CDR3 totals 15 residues. CDR1 SGHRS and CDR2 YFSETQ come from the germline V gene. The trim removed 4 bases at V and 1 base at J, leaving 6 bases unmatched. CDR3 sequence reads: CASSPDRYGTDTQYF. The CDR3 bases are TGCGCCAGCAGCCCGGACAGGTACGGCACAGATACGCAGTATTTT.

The rearrangement links TRBV7-2 to TRBJ1-1, with TRBD1 identical over 8 bases. Unmatched junction bases numbered 10, after V lost 5 bases and J lost 5 bases. The CDR3 spans 15 residues. The V gene's germline CDR1 is SGHTA and CDR2 FQGNSA. Here the CDR3 reads CASSPTGGSATEAFF. The CDR3 coding sequence is TGTGCCAGCAGCCCTACAGGGGGGAGTGCTACTGAAGCTTTCTTT.

V gene TRBV18 combines with J gene TRBJ1-2, with 8 positions matching TRBD1. Losses at the gene ends were 3 bases for V and 2 bases for J; bases not matched to a gene: 5. This CDR3 comprises 15 residues. Germline CDR1 KGHSH, CDR2 LQKENI. The CDR3 nucleotides read TGTGCCAGCTCACCGCTACAGGGGGAAAACTATGGCTACACCTTC. This gives the protein CASSPLQGENYGYTF.

The chain is built from TRBV6-5 and TRBJ1-5; D is undetermined. The V end lost 4 bases, the J end lost 0 bases, and 10 bases lay between the germline ends. Germline CDR1 MNHEY, CDR2 SVGAGI. This CDR3 contains 15 residues. The CDR3 here is CASSWNGDSNQPQHF. In nucleotides, the CDR3 is TGTGCCAGCAGTTGGAACGGGGATAGCAATCAGCCCCAGCATTTT.

The gene calls are TRBV7-3 and TRBJ1-3; a weak D match, TRBD1 (5 bases). The CDR3 runs 15 residues. Germline V gives CDR1 SGHTA, CDR2 FQGTGA. The V and J ends lost 5 bases and 2 bases respectively, with 13 bases between them. Here the CDR3 reads CASSDQGGPGNTIYF. The CDR3 bases are TGTGCCAGCAGCGATCAGGGTGGGCCTGGAAACACCATATATTTT.

V gene TRBV19 combines with J gene TRBJ1-2; a possible D gene is TRBD1 (6 bases). Germline V lookup: CDR1 LNHDA, CDR2 SQIVND (reference sequence). CDR3 length equals 13 residues. Between the trimmed V and J ends, which lost 9 bases and 2 bases, there was a span of 13 bases. The CDR3 sequence is CASPTGLNYGYTF. CDR3 nucleotides: TGTGCCAGCCCGACAGGCTTGAACTATGGCTACACCTTC.

This clone was detected once. This chain connects TRBV2 to TRBJ1-3, with TRBD1 matching 8 bases. The V gene end was trimmed by 8 bases and the J gene end by 3 bases; junction bases not matched to a gene: 6. The CDR3 consists of 14 residues. The V gene's germline CDR1 is SNHLY and CDR2 FYNNEI. The CDR3 sequence: CASLTGADGNTIYF. CDR3 DNA sequence: TGTGCCAGCCTGACAGGGGCGGATGGAAACACCATATATTTT.

V and J are TRBV6-5 and TRBJ2-6, with a tentative D call TRBD1 (6 bases). Between the trimmed V and J ends, which lost 2 bases and 0 bases, there was a span of 8 bases. CDR1 and CDR2 from the germline V gene are MNHEY and SVGAGI. This CDR3 has 16 residues. CDR3 coding DNA: TGTGCCAGCAGTTACGGGACACCCTCTGGGGCCAACGTCCTGACTTTC. Its translation is CASSYGTPSGANVLTF.

The V and J genes are TRBV5-1 and TRBJ2-1; 9 nucleotides line up with TRBD2. From germline, CDR1 is SGHRS and CDR2 YFSETQ. V lost 1 base, J lost 5 bases, and 7 bases stayed unmatched. The CDR3 contains 16 residues. The DNA for the CDR3 is TGCGCCAGCAGCTTGCTGGCGACTAGCGGAAACAATGAGCAGTTCTTC. Encoded protein: CASSLLATSGNNEQFF.

The chain uses TRBV11-2 and TRBJ2-1; 9 nucleotides align to TRBD2. There are 17 residues in the CDR3. The junction had 16 bases not matched to a gene; V was cut back by 5 bases and J by 8 bases. From germline, CDR1 is SGHAT and CDR2 FQNNGV. The CDR3 DNA reads as TGTGCCAGCAGCCAGAGACGTGGCGGGGGGGGAGGCGATGAGCAGTTCTTC. It codes for CASSQRRGGGGGDEQFF.

The V and J genes are TRBV9 and TRBJ1-6; D unresolved. The germline CDR1 and CDR2 sequences are SGDLS and YYNGEE. V was pared by 4 bases and J by 7 bases, with 15 bases between. The CDR3 is 15 amino acids. CDR3: CASSPPPGLNSPLHF. Written as DNA, the CDR3 is TGTGCCAGCAGCCCGCCTCCTGGCTTAAATTCACCCCTCCACTTT. Full variable domain (rest looked up from reference TRBV9 and TRBJ1-6): DSGVTQTPKHLITATGQRVTLRCSPRSGDLSVYWYQQSLDQGLQFLIQYYNGEERAKGNILERFSAQQFPDLHSELNLSSLELGDSALYFCASSPPPGLNSPLHFGNGTRLTVT.

CDR3 in amino acids: CATSPTAAGELFF. The CDR3 bases are TGTGCCACCAGCCCTACAGCCGCCGGGGAGCTGTTTTTT. The chain combines TRBV24-1 with TRBJ2-2, with D hard to call. The CDR3 loop spans 13 amino acids. Between the trimmed V and J ends, which lost 7 bases and 6 bases, there was a span of 11 bases. Looked up from germline, CDR1 is KGHDR and CDR2 is SFDVKD.